Described below is a single T cell receptor beta chain sequence and its context. This clonotype was found many times. There is no known antigen for this receptor. No much larger clone exists at a distance of one base, and base qualities are not known. CDR1 and CDR2 were assigned from the germline V gene (reference sequence) as LNHNV and YYDKDF. V loses 0 bases, J loses 0 bases, and the germline ends lie 15 bases apart. Taken from cysteine to phenylalanine, the CDR3 has 17 residues. The kept DNA is CDR3 alone, 51 bases in frame from the first base. This sample was sequenced with an Illumina HiSeq 2500. TCR beta libraries were prepared by quantitative 5'-RACE with molecular barcodes. The original methods were these. A new computational method, built on a probabilistic model of VDJ rearrangement, was used to identify disease-linked TCR variants. TCRdb cleaned the public reads at Q25 with fastp, built clones with MiXCR and kept in-frame beta chains. Rows are unified per CDR3 protein, each entry keeping the most common DNA and genes. The V and J calls were determined by TCRdb, not by the authors. This sample lists under 150,000 distinct CDR3 sequences; roughly 13% were detected once. The top ten hold approximately 3% of the sample.

The entry originates in a study of CD8 T cells in ankylosing spondylitis (dated by TCRdb to the late 2010s). Regarding the research as a whole: The study profiled T cell receptor beta repertoires in healthy donors and ankylosing spondylitis patients to find disease-linked TCR variants. In total, the full study cohort was made up of some 100 healthy donors and 25 to 30 ankylosing spondylitis patients. Peripheral blood samples were taken, and synovial fluid was additionally collected from ankylosing spondylitis patients. Results and caveats for the whole study, not just this receptor: A CD8+ phenotype was shown by the disease-linked clones, which were found at relatively low frequencies in peripheral blood. According to the report, matched synovial fluid samples from ankylosing spondylitis patients were significantly enriched for the disease-linked clones. Some of the motif variants had been reported before in the synovial fluid and blood of reactive arthritis patients, a finding that suggests common disease-initiation mechanisms. Blood from ankylosing spondylitis patients appeared to be characterized by a TCR beta motif composed of eight highly homologous amino acid variants.

Sequencing input: blood, either unsorted or a sorted T cell fraction (not recorded which). The chain is encoded by TRBV15 joined to TRBJ2-7, with the D gene not confidently named. The clonotype comes from a female donor with ankylosing spondylitis or in good health (not recorded which). In nucleotides, the sequence is TGTGCCACCAGCAGAGATCCGGTGGGCGCTAGCTCCTACGAGCAGTACTTC. Its translation reads: CATSRDPVGASSYEQYF.